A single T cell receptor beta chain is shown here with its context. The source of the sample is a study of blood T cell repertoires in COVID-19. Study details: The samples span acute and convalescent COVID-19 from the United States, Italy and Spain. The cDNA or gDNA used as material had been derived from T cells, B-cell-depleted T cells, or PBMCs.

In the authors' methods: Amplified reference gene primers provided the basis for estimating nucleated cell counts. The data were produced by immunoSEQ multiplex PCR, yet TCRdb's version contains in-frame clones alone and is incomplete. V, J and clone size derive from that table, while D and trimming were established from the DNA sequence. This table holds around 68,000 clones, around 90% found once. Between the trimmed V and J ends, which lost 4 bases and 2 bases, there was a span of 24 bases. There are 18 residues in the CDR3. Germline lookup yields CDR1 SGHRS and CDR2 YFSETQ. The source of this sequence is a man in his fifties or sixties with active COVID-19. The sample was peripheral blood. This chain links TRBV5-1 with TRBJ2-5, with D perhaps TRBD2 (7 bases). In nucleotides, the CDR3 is TGCGCCAGCAGCCTACGTAGGGGCGGCGGGGGCCGACAAGAGACCCAGTACTTC. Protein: CASSLRRGGGGRQETQYF.